This T cell receptor (beta chain) was obtained from a study of CD8 T cells in Susac syndrome. On the study more broadly: When their blood was taken, the Susac syndrome patients had either not yet had any therapy, were taking corticosteroids, or were taking intravenous immunoglobulin alone.

Sequencing of TCR beta drew on CD8+ and CD4+ T cells from blood. Random hexamers primed reverse transcription of 0.5 to 1 ug RNA. Amplification of TCR beta CDR3 by immunoSEQ multiplex PCR spanned 54 Vbeta and 13 Jbeta. A single record per CDR3 protein comes from TCRdb applying MiXCR to the immunoSEQ multiplex PCR reads. The sample includes 200,000 or so distinct CDR3 sequences, approximately 94% seen only once; the top ten take more than 0.08%. The study's findings and limits: The study's TCR sequencing and HLA analysis drew on a certain number of individuals. That number was acknowledged as relatively small.

Per germline, CDR1 SQVTM and CDR2 ANQGSEA. The CDR3 has 12 amino acids. V lost 8 bases and J lost 4, with 14 bases in between. As regards this clonotype: What it binds is unknown.

This TCR derives from a human donor with Susac syndrome. The sample taken for sequencing was CD4+ T cells from PBMCs. V gene TRBV29-1 combines with J gene TRBJ1-1, with D possibly TRBD1 on 5 matching bases. This chain's CDR3 is CSSGTWGTEAFF. For the CDR3, the DNA is TGCAGCTCCGGGACTTGGGGCACTGAAGCTTTCTTT.